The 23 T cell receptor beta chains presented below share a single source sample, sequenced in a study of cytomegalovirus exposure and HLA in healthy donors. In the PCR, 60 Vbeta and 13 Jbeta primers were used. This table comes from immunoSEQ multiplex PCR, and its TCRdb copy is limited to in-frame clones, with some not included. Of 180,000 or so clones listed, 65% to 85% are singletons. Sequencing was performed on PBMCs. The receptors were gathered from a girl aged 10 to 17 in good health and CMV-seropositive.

The CDR3 reads CASSVGQGHTEAFF. The DNA for the CDR3 is TGTGCCAGCAGCGTAGGGCAGGGTCACACTGAAGCTTTCTTT. The V gene is TRBV9, the J gene TRBJ1-1; D possibly corresponds to TRBD1 (5 bases). The V end lost 0 bases, the J end lost 3 bases, and 9 bases lay between the germline ends. From germline, CDR1 is SGDLS and CDR2 YYNGEE. The CDR3 is 14 amino acids.

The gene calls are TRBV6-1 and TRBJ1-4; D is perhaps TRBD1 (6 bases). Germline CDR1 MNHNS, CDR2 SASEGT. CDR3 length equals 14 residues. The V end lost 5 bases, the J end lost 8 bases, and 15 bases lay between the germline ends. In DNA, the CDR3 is TGTGCCAGCAGTCCAAGGGGACAAAGGGAAAAACTGTTTTTT. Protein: CASSPRGQREKLFF.

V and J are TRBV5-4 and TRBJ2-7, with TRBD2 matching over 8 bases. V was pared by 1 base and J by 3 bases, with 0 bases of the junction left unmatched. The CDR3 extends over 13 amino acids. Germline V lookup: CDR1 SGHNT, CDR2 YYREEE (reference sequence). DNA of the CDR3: TGTGCCAGCAGCTTGACTAGCGGCTACGAGCAGTACTTC. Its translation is CASSLTSGYEQYF.

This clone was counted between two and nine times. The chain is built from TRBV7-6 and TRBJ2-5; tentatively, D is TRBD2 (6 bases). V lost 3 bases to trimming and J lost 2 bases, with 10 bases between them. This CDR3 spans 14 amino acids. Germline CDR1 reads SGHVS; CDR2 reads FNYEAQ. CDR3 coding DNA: TGTGCCAGCAGCTTGGGAGCGGGTCAAGAGACCCAGTACTTC. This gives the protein CASSLGAGQETQYF.

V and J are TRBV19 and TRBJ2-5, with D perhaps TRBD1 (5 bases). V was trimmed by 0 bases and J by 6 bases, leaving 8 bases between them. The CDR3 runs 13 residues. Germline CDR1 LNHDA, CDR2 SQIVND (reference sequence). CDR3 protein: CASSIDREKTQYF. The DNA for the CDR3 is TGTGCCAGTAGTATAGACAGGGAAAAGACCCAGTACTTC.

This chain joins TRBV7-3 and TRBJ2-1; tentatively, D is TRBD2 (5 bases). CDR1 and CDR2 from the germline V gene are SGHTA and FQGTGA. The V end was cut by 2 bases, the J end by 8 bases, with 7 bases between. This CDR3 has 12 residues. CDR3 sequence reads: CASSLRGDEQFF. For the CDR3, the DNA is TGTGCCAGCAGCTTACGGGGAGATGAGCAGTTCTTC.

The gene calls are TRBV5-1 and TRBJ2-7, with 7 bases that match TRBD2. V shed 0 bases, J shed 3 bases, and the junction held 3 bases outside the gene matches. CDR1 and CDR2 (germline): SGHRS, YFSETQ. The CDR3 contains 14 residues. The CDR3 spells CASSLDWGGYEQYF. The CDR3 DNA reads TGCGCCAGCAGCTTGGATTGGGGGGGCTACGAGCAGTACTTC. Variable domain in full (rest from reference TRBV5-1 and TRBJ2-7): KAGVTQTPRYLIKTRGQQVTLSCSPISGHRSVSWYQQTPGQGLQFLFEYFSETQRNKGNFPGRFSGRQFSNSRSEMNVSTLELGDSALYLCASSLDWGGYEQYFGPGTRLTVT.

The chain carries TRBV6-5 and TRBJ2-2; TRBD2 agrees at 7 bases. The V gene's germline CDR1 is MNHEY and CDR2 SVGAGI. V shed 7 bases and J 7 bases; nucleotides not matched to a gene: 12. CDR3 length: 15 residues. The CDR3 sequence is CASTPGAGAVGELFF. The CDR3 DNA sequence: TGTGCCAGCACCCCCGGTGCGGGAGCCGTCGGGGAGCTGTTTTTT.

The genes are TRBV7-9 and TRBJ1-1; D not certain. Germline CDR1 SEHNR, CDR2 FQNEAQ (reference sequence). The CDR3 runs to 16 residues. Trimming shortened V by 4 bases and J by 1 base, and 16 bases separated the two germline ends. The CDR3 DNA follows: TGTGCCAGCAGCTCCCGTGGCGGGCAGGAGAACACTGAAGCTTTCTTT. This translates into CASSSRGGQENTEAFF.

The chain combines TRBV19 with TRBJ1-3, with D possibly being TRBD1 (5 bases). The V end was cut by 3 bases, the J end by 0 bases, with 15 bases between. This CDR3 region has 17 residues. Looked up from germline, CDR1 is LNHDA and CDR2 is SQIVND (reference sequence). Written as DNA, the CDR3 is TGTGCCAGTAGTATGGTTGGCAGGGCGAGCTCTGGAAACACCATATATTTT. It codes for CASSMVGRASSGNTIYF.

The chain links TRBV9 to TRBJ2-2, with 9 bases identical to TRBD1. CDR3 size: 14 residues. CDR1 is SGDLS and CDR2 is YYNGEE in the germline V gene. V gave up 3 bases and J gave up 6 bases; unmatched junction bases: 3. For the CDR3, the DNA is TGTGCCAGCAGCGAGGGGACAGGGCCCGGGGAGCTGTTTTTT. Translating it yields CASSEGTGPGELFF.

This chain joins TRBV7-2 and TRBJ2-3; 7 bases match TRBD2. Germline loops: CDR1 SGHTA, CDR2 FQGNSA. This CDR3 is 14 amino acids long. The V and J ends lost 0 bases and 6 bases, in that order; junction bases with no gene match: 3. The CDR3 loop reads CASSLAVLADTQYF. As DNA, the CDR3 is TGTGCCAGCAGCTTAGCGGTACTAGCGGATACGCAGTATTTT.

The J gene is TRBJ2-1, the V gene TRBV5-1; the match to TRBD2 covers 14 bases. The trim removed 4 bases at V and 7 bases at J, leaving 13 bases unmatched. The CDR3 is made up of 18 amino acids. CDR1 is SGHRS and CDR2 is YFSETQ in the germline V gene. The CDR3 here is CASSPGAEGLAGANEQFF. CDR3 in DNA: TGCGCCAGCAGCCCCGGGGCTGAGGGACTAGCGGGAGCAAATGAGCAGTTCTTC.

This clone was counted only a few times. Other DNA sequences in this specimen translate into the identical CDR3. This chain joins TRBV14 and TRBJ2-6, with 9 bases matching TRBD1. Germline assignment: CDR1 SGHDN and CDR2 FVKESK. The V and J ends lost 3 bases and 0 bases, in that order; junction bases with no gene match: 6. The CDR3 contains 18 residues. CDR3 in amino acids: CASSHGQGSGSGANVLTF. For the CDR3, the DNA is TGTGCCAGCAGCCACGGACAGGGGTCGGGCTCTGGGGCCAACGTCCTGACTTTC.

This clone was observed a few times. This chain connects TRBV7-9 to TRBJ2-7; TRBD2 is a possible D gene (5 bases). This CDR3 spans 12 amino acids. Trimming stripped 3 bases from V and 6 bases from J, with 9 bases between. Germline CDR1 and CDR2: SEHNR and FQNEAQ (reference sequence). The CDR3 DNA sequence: TGTGCCAGCAGCTTCGTAGGGAGCGAGCAGTACTTC. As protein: CASSFVGSEQYF.

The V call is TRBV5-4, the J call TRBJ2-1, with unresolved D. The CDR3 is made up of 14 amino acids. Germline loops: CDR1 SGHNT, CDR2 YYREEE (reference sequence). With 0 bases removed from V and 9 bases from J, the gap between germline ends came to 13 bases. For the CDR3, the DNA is TGTGCCAGCAGCTTGGTTGGAGTTTCTGGTGAGCAGTTCTTC. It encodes CASSLVGVSGEQFF.

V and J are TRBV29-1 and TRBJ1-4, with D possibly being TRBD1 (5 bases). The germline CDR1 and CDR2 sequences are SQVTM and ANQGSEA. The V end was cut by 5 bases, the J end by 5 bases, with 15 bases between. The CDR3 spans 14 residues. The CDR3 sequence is CSVRPGLANEKLFF. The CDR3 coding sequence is TGCAGCGTTCGACCGGGACTGGCAAATGAAAAACTGTTTTTT.

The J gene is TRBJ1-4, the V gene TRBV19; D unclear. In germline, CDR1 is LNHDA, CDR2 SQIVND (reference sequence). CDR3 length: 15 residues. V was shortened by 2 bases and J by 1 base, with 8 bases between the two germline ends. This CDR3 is CASSIRGGTNEKLFF. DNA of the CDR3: TGTGCCAGTAGTATACGGGGAGGAACTAATGAAAAACTGTTTTTT.

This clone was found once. CDR3 region: CASRLTDNYEQYF. In DNA form, the CDR3 reads TGTGCCAGCAGACTGACTGATAACTACGAGCAGTACTTC. The V gene is TRBV27, the J gene TRBJ2-7; no clear D gene. CDR1 and CDR2 from the germline V gene are MNHEY and SMNVEV (reference sequence). Trimming stripped 6 bases from V and 3 bases from J, with 12 bases between. This CDR3 spans 13 amino acids.

In nucleotides, the CDR3 is TGTGCCAGCTCCCGGGACATTAACTATGGCTACACCTTC. Encoded protein: CASSRDINYGYTF. The chain uses TRBV18 and TRBJ1-2; D might be TRBD1 (6 bases). This CDR3 has 13 residues. Trimming removed 6 bases at V and 1 base at J, with 9 bases between. Germline assignment: CDR1 KGHSH and CDR2 LQKENI.

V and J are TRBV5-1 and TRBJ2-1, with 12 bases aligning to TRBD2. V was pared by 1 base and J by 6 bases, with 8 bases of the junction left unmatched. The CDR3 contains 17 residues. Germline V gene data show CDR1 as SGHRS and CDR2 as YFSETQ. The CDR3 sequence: CASSLPGLAGPANEQFF. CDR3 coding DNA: TGCGCCAGCAGCTTGCCCGGACTAGCGGGGCCTGCCAATGAGCAGTTCTTC.

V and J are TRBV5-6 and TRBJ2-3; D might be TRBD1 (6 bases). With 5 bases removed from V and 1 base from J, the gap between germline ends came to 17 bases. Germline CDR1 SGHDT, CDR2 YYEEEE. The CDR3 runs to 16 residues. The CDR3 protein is CASSHDRQAGTDTQYF. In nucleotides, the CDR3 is TGTGCCAGCAGTCATGACAGACAGGCGGGCACAGATACGCAGTATTTT. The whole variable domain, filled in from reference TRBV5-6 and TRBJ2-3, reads DAGVTQSPTHLIKTRGQQVTLRCSPKSGHDTVSWYQQALGQGPQFIFQYYEEEERQRGNFPDRFSGHQFPNYSSELNVNALLLGDSALYLCASSHDRQAGTDTQYFGPGTRLTVL.

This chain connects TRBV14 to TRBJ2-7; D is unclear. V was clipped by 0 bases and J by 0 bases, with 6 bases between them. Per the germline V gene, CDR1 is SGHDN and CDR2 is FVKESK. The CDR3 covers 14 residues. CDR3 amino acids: CASSQDPSSYEQYF. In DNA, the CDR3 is TGTGCCAGCAGCCAAGACCCCAGCTCCTACGAGCAGTACTTC.